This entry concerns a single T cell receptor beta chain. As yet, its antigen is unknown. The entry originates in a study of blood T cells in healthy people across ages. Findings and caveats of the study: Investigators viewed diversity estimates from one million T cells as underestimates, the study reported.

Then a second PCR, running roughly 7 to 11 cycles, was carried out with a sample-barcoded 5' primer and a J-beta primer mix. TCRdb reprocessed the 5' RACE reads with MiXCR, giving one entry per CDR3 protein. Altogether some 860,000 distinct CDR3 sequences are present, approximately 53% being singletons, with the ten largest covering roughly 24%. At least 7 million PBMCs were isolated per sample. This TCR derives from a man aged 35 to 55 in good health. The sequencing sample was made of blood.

CDR3 sequence: CASSAEYNEQFF. CDR3 coding DNA: TGTGCCAGCAGCGCAGAATACAATGAGCAGTTCTTC. The V gene is TRBV9, the J gene TRBJ2-1; D gene unclear. The CDR3 runs 12 residues. Deletions cut 3 bases from V and 4 bases from J, with 5 bases between. Per the germline V gene, CDR1 is SGDLS and CDR2 is YYNGEE. Full variable domain (outside the CDR3, taken from reference TRBV9 and TRBJ2-1): DSGVTQTPKHLITATGQRVTLRCSPRSGDLSVYWYQQSLDQGLQFLIQYYNGEERAKGNILERFSAQQFPDLHSELNLSSLELGDSALYFCASSAEYNEQFFGPGTRLTVL.